Here is one T cell receptor (beta chain) with its context. This CDR3 region has 16 residues. Losses at the gene ends were 5 bases for V and 2 bases for J; bases not matched to a gene: 12. Germline loops: CDR1 LGHDT, CDR2 YNNKEL (reference sequence). This entry comes from a study of blood T cell repertoires in COVID-19. For the study at large: Acute-phase and convalescent COVID-19 samples originated in the United States, Italy and Spain.

Recruits, aged 18 to 89 years, lived in 24 US areas. In assigning cohorts, the study relied on participant-reported clinical history. Methods used by the authors: Amplification of reference gene primers provided the estimated nucleated cell counts. TCRdb's table, derived via immunoSEQ multiplex PCR, lists solely in-frame clones and lacks some. V, J and clone size reflect that table, while D and trimming were determined from the DNA. The sample has about 140,000 clones; about 79% are singletons. This sequence originates from a woman in her forties or fifties who had recovered from COVID-19. Sequences were obtained from PBMCs or T cells enriched from blood (not recorded which). The chain couples TRBV3-1 (or the pseudogene TRBV3-2) to TRBJ2-7, with TRBD2 identical over 7 bases. As DNA, the CDR3 is TGTGCCAGCAGCGGGGGTCGTCTAGCGGTACCCTACGAGCAGTACTTC. Its translation: CASSGGRLAVPYEQYF.